The next 21 T cell receptor beta chains were all read from a single sample in a study of cytomegalovirus exposure and HLA in healthy donors. With 60 Vbeta and 13 Jbeta primers, the PCR was carried out. Some clones are missing from TCRdb's copy, which holds only in-frame ones; the method was immunoSEQ multiplex PCR. The table shows about 120,000 clones, with around 10% occurring only once. Sequenced sample: PBMCs. The receptors come from a man aged 30-40 years in good health and CMV-seronegative.

V and J are TRBV18 and TRBJ2-2; D uncertain. The CDR3 consists of 16 residues. Germline CDR1 KGHSH, CDR2 LQKENI. Trimming cost V 3 bases and J 6 bases, with 17 bases left between them. The chain's CDR3 is CASSPKDTPAAGELFF. In nucleotides, the CDR3 is TGTGCCAGCTCACCCAAGGATACCCCCGCGGCCGGGGAGCTGTTTTTT.

The chain carries TRBV4-3 and TRBJ1-1, with D possibly matching TRBD1 (5 bases). The ends were cut back, 2 bases at V and 1 base at J, with 14 bases in the middle. The CDR3 is 16 amino acids. Germline loops: CDR1 LGHNA, CDR2 YSLEER. In DNA, the CDR3 is TGCGCCAGCAGCCAACTATTATCGGGGGGGAACACTGAAGCTTTCTTT. Amino acid sequence: CASSQLLSGGNTEAFF.

The chain recombines TRBV5-6 with TRBJ1-6; TRBD1 matches at 9 bases. Germline loops: CDR1 SGHDT, CDR2 YYEEEE. The CDR3 is made up of 14 amino acids. With 6 bases clipped from V and 9 bases from J, the junction kept 7 bases outside the gene matches. The CDR3 sequence: CASTVDRGVSPLHF. The CDR3 DNA reads TGTGCCAGCACCGTGGACAGGGGAGTTTCACCCCTCCACTTT.

This chain uses TRBV19 with TRBJ2-7; 11 nucleotides agree with TRBD2. The CDR3 has 15 amino acids. V trimming: 4 bases; J trimming: 2 bases; junction bases outside the gene matches: 4. The germline V gene encodes CDR1 LNHDA and CDR2 SQIVND (reference sequence). In DNA, the CDR3 is TGTGCCAGTAGTAAGGGACTAGCGGTGACCTACGAGCAGTACTTC. It codes for CASSKGLAVTYEQYF.

The rearrangement links TRBV4-3 to TRBJ2-1; tentatively, D is TRBD2 (7 bases). CDR1 and CDR2 from the germline V gene are LGHNA and YSLEER. CDR3 size: 21 residues. V was shortened by 2 bases and J by 2 bases, with 28 bases between the two germline ends. CDR3 loop: CASSQSLALGLGGHAYNEQFF. As DNA, the CDR3 is TGCGCCAGCAGCCAATCCCTGGCATTGGGTCTCGGGGGGCACGCCTACAATGAGCAGTTCTTC.

J is TRBJ2-3 and V is TRBV4-3; D possibly corresponds to TRBD2 (5 bases). Germline assignment: CDR1 LGHNA and CDR2 YSLEER. This CDR3 comprises 13 residues. Trimming pared 0 bases from V and 9 bases from J, leaving 10 bases between. CDR3 bases: TGCGCCAGCAGCCAAGATGGAGGAGGCACGCAGTATTTT. Translating gives CASSQDGGGTQYF.

This clone was seen more than once but under ten times. The chain couples TRBV6-4 to TRBJ2-5; D is perhaps TRBD1 (5 bases). CDR1 MRHNA and CDR2 SNTAGT come from the germline V gene. Trimming removed 2 bases from V and 5 bases from J, with 21 bases in between. The CDR3 covers 17 residues. The DNA for the CDR3 is TGTGCCAGCAGTGACCCATCGCCCCCGGACATCTTTGAGACCCAGTACTTC. This gives the protein CASSDPSPPDIFETQYF.

This chain uses TRBV19 with TRBJ2-6; possibly TRBD2 for D (6 bases). Germline CDR1 reads LNHDA; CDR2 reads SQIVND (reference sequence). The CDR3 has 18 amino acids. Trimming took off 5 bases at V and 2 bases at J, with 19 bases between the two ends. The CDR3, as DNA: TGTGCCAGTAGTCCCCCGGGGAGGAAAGGGGCTGGGGCCAACGTCCTGACTTTC. The encoded protein is CASSPPGRKGAGANVLTF.

This clone occurred a few times. The genes are TRBV7-2 and TRBJ1-1, with TRBD1 matching over 8 bases. The CDR3 is 15 residues long. Germline lookup yields CDR1 SGHTA and CDR2 FQGNSA. J gave up 1 base and V 6 bases, and 7 bases lay outside the gene matches. The CDR3 reads CASSRQGARNTEAFF. DNA for the CDR3: TGTGCCAGCAGTCGTCAGGGGGCTAGGAACACTGAAGCTTTCTTT.

The J gene is TRBJ2-3, the V gene TRBV7-6; 11 positions match TRBD2. Germline CDR1 and CDR2: SGHVS and FNYEAQ. The CDR3 totals 19 residues. V trimming: 5 bases; J trimming: 0 bases; junction bases outside the gene matches: 13. CDR3 amino acids: CASSKTPRTSGSSTDTQYF. DNA of the CDR3: TGTGCCAGCAGCAAAACTCCGAGGACTAGCGGGTCTAGCACAGATACGCAGTATTTT. The full variable domain, completed using reference TRBV7-6 and TRBJ2-3, is GAGVSQSPRYKVTKRGQDVALRCDPISGHVSLYWYRQALGQGPEFLTYFNYEAQQDKSGLPNDRFSAERPEGSISTLTIQRTEQRDSAMYRCASSKTPRTSGSSTDTQYFGPGTRLTVL.

The chain carries TRBV4-1 and TRBJ2-6; 8 positions match TRBD1. Losses at the gene ends were 4 bases for V and 2 bases for J; bases not matched to a gene: 13. CDR3 length: 19 amino acids. The germline gives CDR1 MGHRA, CDR2 YSYEKL. DNA for the CDR3: TGCGCCAGCAGCCTCCTAGGACAGGGAGATTCACCTGGGGCCAACGTCCTGACTTTC. Amino acid sequence: CASSLLGQGDSPGANVLTF.

This chain joins TRBV11-2 and TRBJ1-4; no clear D. The CDR3 loop spans 13 amino acids. Between the trimmed V and J ends, which lost 4 bases and 7 bases, there was a span of 10 bases. The germline CDR1 and CDR2 sequences are SGHAT and FQNNGV. CDR3 region: CASSSGGREKLFF. The CDR3 bases are TGTGCCAGCAGCTCTGGCGGGCGTGAAAAACTGTTTTTT.

There are a few counts of this clone. The rearrangement links TRBV5-5 to TRBJ1-2; TRBD1 aligns across 10 bases. The CDR3 loop spans 13 amino acids. V was clipped by 2 bases and J by 8 bases; unmatched bases: 3. CDR1 is SGHKS and CDR2 is YYEKEE in the germline V gene (reference sequence). In DNA form, the CDR3 reads TGTGCCAGCAGCTTTGGGACAGGGGTCGGCTACACCTTC. Translating gives CASSFGTGVGYTF.

The chain couples TRBV5-1 to TRBJ2-5, with D perhaps TRBD2 (7 bases). V lost 4 bases to trimming and J lost 4 bases, with 11 bases between them. The CDR3 totals 13 residues. From germline, CDR1 is SGHRS and CDR2 YFSETQ. The CDR3 DNA follows: TGCGCCAGCAGCCCCGGGGGGCGAGAGACCCAGTACTTC. It yields the protein CASSPGGRETQYF.

This clone was recorded a few times. The CDR3 sequence is CASGFTAGASYEQYF. As DNA, the CDR3 is TGCGCCAGCGGCTTTACGGCGGGGGCGTCCTACGAGCAGTACTTC. V usage is TRBV4-1 and J usage is TRBJ2-7, with TRBD2 as a possible D gene (7 bases). The CDR3 is 15 residues long. V was clipped by 8 bases and J by 1 base, with 18 bases between them. Germline V lookup: CDR1 MGHRA, CDR2 YSYEKL.

This clone was counted only a few times. The chain recombines TRBV14 with TRBJ2-7; TRBD2 agrees at 11 bases. Germline values: CDR1 SGHDN, CDR2 FVKESK. Trimming took 5 bases from V and 2 from J; bases not matched to a gene: 5. The CDR3 consists of 15 residues. CDR3 sequence reads: CASSYSGGAAYEQYF. CDR3 coding DNA: TGTGCCAGCAGCTATAGCGGGGGGGCCGCCTACGAGCAGTACTTC.

This clone was counted only a few times. This chain uses TRBV2 with TRBJ1-2; the D gene is possibly TRBD1 (6 bases). Germline V CDR1 and CDR2: SNHLY, FYNNEI. This CDR3 spans 13 amino acids. V was clipped by 2 bases and J by 4 bases, with 8 bases between them. The CDR3 nucleotides read TGTGCCAGCAGTGAACAGGGGTCCTATGGCTACACCTTC. Protein product: CASSEQGSYGYTF.

This clone was recorded a few times. This chain links TRBV5-1 with TRBJ2-1, with a tentative D call TRBD1 (6 bases). The CDR3 has 12 amino acids. V was cut by 5 bases and J by 6 bases, with 9 bases left in between. Germline values: CDR1 SGHRS, CDR2 YFSETQ. CDR3: CASRRTVNEQFF. The CDR3 DNA reads as TGCGCCAGCAGACGGACAGTCAATGAGCAGTTCTTC. Combining the CDR3 with reference TRBV5-1 and TRBJ2-1 gives the whole variable domain KAGVTQTPRYLIKTRGQQVTLSCSPISGHRSVSWYQQTPGQGLQFLFEYFSETQRNKGNFPGRFSGRQFSNSRSEMNVSTLELGDSALYLCASRRTVNEQFFGPGTRLTVL.

The table lists this clone with a few counts. The sample holds other DNA sequences that translate to the same CDR3. This rearrangement joins TRBV4-1 to TRBJ2-7, with a weak D call TRBD1 (5 bases). V lost 0 bases to trimming and J lost 5 bases, with 17 bases between them. Germline V gene sequence: CDR1 MGHRA, CDR2 YSYEKL. This CDR3 is 16 amino acids long. The CDR3 DNA reads TGCGCCAGCAGCCAAGATTGGGGCACCGGGTCGGACGAGCAGTACTTC. Translated: CASSQDWGTGSDEQYF.

The rearrangement uses TRBV7-9 and TRBJ2-5; maybe TRBD2 (6 bases). The V gene's germline CDR1 is SEHNR and CDR2 FQNEAQ (reference sequence). V was cut by 11 bases and J by 3 bases, with 10 bases left in between. The CDR3 consists of 11 residues. CDR3 residues: CAGGREETQYF. The DNA of the CDR3 is TGTGCCGGAGGGCGGGAAGAGACCCAGTACTTC.

This clone was found a few times. V is TRBV4-1 and J is TRBJ2-1, with D tentatively TRBD2 (5 bases). Germline CDR1 and CDR2: MGHRA and YSYEKL. The CDR3 is 14 amino acids. V lost 0 bases to trimming and J lost 8 bases, with 11 bases between them. The CDR3: CASSQEASSDEQFF. The CDR3 region has the DNA TGCGCCAGCAGCCAAGAGGCTAGTAGCGATGAGCAGTTCTTC.